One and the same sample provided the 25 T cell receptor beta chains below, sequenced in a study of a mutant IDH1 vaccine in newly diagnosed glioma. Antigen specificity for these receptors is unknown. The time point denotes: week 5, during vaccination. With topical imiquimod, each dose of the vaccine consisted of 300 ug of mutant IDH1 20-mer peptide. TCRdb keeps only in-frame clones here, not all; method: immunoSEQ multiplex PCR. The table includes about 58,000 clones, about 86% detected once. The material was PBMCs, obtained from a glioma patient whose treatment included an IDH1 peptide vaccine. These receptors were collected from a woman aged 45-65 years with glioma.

CDR3: CASSVTQQGGDTEAFF. DNA of the CDR3: TGTGCCAGCAGCGTGACGCAACAGGGGGGGGACACTGAAGCTTTCTTT. The rearrangement uses TRBV9 and TRBJ1-1; TRBD1 matches at 8 bases. Germline V CDR1 and CDR2: SGDLS, YYNGEE. J gave up 3 bases and V 2 bases, and 9 bases lay outside the gene matches. The CDR3 runs 16 residues.

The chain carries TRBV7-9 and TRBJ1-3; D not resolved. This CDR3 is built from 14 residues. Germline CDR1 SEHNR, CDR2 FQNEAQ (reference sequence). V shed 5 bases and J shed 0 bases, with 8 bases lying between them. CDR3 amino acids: CASSAGISGNTIYF. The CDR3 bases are TGTGCCAGCAGCGCGGGCATCTCTGGAAACACCATATATTTT.

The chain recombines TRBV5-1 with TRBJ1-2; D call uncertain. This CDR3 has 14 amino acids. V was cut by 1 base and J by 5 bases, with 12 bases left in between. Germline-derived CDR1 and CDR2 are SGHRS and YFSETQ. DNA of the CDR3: TGCGCCAGCAGCTTGAATCCAGAGGTTTATGGCTACACCTTC. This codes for CASSLNPEVYGYTF.

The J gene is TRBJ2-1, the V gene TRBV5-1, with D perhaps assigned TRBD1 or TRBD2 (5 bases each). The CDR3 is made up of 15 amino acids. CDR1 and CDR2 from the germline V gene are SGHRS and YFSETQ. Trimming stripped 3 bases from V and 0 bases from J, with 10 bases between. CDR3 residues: CASSSDGGSYNEQFF. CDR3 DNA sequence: TGCGCCAGCAGCTCGGATGGGGGCTCCTACAATGAGCAGTTCTTC.

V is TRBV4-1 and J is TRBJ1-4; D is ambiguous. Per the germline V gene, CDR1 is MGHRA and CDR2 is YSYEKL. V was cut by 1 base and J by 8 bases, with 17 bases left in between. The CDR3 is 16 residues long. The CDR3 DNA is TGCGCCAGCAGCCAAGGGTCTGAGGGTTTGAGAGAAAAACTGTTTTTT. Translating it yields CASSQGSEGLREKLFF.

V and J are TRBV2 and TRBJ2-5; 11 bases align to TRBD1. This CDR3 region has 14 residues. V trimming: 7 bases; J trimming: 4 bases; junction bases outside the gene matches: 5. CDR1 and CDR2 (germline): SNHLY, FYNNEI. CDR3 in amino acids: CASKGDRGLETQYF. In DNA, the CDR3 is TGTGCCAGCAAAGGGGACAGGGGGTTAGAGACCCAGTACTTC.

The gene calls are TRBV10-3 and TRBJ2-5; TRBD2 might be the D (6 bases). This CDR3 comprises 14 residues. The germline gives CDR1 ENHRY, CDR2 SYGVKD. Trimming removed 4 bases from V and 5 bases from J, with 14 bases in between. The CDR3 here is CAISVGGAGETQYF. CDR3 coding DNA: TGTGCCATCAGTGTAGGCGGGGCGGGGGAGACCCAGTACTTC.

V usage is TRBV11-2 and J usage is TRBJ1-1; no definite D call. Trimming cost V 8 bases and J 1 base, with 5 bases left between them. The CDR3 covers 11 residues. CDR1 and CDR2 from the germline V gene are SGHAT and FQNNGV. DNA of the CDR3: TGTGCCAGCGGACCGAACACTGAAGCTTTCTTT. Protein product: CASGPNTEAFF.

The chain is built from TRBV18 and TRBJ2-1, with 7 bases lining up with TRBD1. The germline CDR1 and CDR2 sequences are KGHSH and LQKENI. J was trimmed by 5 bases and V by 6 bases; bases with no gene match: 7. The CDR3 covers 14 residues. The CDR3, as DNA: TGTGCCAGCTCCCCCGGGACAGTCAACAATGAGCAGTTCTTC. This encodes CASSPGTVNNEQFF.

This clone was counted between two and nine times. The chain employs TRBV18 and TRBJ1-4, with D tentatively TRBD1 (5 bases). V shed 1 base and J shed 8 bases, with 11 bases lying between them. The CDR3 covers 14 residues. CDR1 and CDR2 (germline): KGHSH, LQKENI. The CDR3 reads CASSPRDSGEKLFF. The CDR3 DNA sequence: TGTGCCAGCTCACCACGGGACTCGGGGGAAAAACTGTTTTTT.

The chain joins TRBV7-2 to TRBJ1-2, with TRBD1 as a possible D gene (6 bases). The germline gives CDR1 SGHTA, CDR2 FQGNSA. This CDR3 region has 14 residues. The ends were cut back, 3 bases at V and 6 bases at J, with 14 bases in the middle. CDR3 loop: CASSFKGGANGYTF. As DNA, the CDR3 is TGTGCCAGCAGCTTTAAAGGGGGGGCCAATGGCTACACCTTC.

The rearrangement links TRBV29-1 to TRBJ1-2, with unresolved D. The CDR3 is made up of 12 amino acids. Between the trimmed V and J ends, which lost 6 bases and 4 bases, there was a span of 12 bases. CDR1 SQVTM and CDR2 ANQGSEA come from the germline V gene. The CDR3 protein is CSVYRGSYGYTF. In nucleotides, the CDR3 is TGCAGCGTGTACCGTGGCAGCTATGGCTACACCTTC.

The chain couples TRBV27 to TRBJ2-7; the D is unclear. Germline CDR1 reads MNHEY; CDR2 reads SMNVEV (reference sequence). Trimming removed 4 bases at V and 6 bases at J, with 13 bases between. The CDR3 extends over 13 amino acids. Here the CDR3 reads CASSSSTVGEQYF. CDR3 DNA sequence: TGTGCCAGCAGTTCATCGACGGTCGGCGAGCAGTACTTC.

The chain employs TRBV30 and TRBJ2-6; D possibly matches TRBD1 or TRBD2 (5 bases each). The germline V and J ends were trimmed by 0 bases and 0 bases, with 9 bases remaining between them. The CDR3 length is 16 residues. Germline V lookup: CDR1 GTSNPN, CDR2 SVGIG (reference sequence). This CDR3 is CAWSVVGGSGANVLTF. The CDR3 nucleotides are TGTGCCTGGAGTGTAGTTGGGGGCTCTGGGGCCAACGTCCTGACTTTC.

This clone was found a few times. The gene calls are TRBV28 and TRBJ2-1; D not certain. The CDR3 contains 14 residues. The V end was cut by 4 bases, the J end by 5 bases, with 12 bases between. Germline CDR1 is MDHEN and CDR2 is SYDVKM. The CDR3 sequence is CASSYPLHNNEQFF. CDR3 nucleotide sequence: TGTGCCAGCAGTTACCCCCTGCATAACAATGAGCAGTTCTTC.

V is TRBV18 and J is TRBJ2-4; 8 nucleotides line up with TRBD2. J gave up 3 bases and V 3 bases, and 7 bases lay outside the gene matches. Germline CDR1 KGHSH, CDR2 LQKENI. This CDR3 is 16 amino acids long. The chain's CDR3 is CASSPEAGGLKNIQYF. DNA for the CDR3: TGTGCCAGCTCACCGGAGGCGGGGGGCCTCAAAAACATTCAGTACTTC. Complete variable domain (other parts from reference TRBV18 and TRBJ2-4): NAGVMQNPRHLVRRRGQEARLRCSPMKGHSHVYWYRQLPEEGLKFMVYLQKENIIDESGMPKERFSAEFPKEGPSILRIQQVVRGDSAAYFCASSPEAGGLKNIQYFGAGTRLSVL.

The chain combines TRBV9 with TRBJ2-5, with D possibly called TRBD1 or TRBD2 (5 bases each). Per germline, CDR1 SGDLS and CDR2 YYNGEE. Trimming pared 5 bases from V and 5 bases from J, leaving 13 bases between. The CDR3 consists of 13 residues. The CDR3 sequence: CASSPGRTETQYF. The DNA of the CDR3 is TGTGCCAGCAGTCCAGGGAGAACGGAGACCCAGTACTTC.

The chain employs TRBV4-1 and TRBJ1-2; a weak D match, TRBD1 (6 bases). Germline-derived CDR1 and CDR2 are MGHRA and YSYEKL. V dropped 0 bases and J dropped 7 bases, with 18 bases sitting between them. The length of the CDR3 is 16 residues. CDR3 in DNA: TGCGCCAGCAGCCAAGAGGAGGGGGACTTCGCTTTTGGCTACACCTTC. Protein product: CASSQEEGDFAFGYTF.

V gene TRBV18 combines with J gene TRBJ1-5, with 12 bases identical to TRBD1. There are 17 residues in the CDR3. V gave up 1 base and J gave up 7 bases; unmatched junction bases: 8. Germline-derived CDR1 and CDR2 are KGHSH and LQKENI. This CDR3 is CASSPQGTGGPGQPQHF. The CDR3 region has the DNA TGTGCCAGCTCACCACAAGGGACAGGGGGCCCGGGGCAGCCCCAGCATTTT.

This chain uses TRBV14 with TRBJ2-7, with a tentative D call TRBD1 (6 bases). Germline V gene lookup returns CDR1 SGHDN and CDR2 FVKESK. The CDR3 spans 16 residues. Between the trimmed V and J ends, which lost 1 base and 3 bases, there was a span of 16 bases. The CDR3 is CASSQGGTNYLYEQYF. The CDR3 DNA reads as TGTGCCAGCAGCCAAGGGGGGACAAATTACCTCTACGAGCAGTACTTC.

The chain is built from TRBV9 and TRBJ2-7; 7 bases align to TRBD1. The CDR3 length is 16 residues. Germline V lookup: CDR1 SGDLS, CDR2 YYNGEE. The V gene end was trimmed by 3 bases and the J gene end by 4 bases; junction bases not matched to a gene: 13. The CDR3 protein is CASSAGTVWEGYEQYF. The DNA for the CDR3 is TGTGCCAGCAGCGCAGGGACAGTGTGGGAAGGTTACGAGCAGTACTTC.

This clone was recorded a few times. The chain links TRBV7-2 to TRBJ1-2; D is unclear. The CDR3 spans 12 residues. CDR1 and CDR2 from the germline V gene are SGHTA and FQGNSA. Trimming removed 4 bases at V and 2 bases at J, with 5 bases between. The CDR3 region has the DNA TGTGCCAGCAGCTCGACAAACTATGGCTACACCTTC. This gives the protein CASSSTNYGYTF.

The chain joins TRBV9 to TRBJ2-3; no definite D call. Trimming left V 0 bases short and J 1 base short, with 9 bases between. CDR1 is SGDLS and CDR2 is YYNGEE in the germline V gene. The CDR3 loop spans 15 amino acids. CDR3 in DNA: TGTGCCAGCAGCGTAGTCCCGGCGGGCACAGATACGCAGTATTTT. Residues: CASSVVPAGTDTQYF.

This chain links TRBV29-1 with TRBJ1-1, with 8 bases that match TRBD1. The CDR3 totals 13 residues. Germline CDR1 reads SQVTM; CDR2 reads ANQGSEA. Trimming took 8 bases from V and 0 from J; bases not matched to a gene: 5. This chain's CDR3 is CSLGDRMNTEAFF. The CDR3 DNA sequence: TGCAGCCTGGGGGACAGGATGAACACTGAAGCTTTCTTT. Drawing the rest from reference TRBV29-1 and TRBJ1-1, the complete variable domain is SAVISQKPSRDICQRGTSLTIQCQVDSQVTMMFWYRQQPGQSLTLIATANQGSEATYESGFVIDKFPISRPNLTFSTLTVSNMSPEDSSIYLCSLGDRMNTEAFFGQGTRLTVV.

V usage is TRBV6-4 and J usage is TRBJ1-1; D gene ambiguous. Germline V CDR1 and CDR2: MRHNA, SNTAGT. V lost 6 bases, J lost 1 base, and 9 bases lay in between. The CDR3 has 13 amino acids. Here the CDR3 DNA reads TGTGCCAGCAGACTTCGGGAGAACACTGAAGCTTTCTTT. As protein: CASRLRENTEAFF.